The 15 T cell receptor beta chains listed next were all sequenced from one sample in a study of molecular identifiers for immune sequencing clone quantification. TCRdb reprocessed the PCR reads with MiXCR, giving one entry per CDR3 protein. The table lists about half a million distinct CDR3 sequences, roughly 25% of them singletons. Sequencing used naive CD8+ T cells from blood, with Jurkat cell RNA spiked in. The subset was: FACS-sorted CD8+CD4-CCR7+CD45RA+ naive T cells. The receptors stem from a human donor in good health. Some libraries in this study had Jurkat cell RNA spiked in.

The chain carries TRBV4-1 and TRBJ2-7; 9 nucleotides agree with TRBD1. The CDR3 covers 16 residues. Germline lookup yields CDR1 MGHRA and CDR2 YSYEKL. J was trimmed by 7 bases and V by 0 bases; bases with no gene match: 10. CDR3 loop: CASSQDSGQGSWEQYF. The DNA of the CDR3 is TGCGCCAGCAGCCAAGACTCGGGACAGGGTTCTTGGGAGCAGTACTTC.

The chain employs TRBV20-1 and TRBJ2-3; 11 bases are shared with TRBD1. The CDR3 spans 14 residues. J lost 3 bases, V lost 6 bases, and 5 bases had no gene match. Per the germline V gene, CDR1 is DFQATT and CDR2 is SNEGSKA (reference sequence). CDR3 amino acids: CSASRDRGTDTQYF. DNA of the CDR3: TGCAGTGCGAGCCGGGACAGGGGGACAGATACGCAGTATTTT.

CDR3 sequence: CASNLVGPFHNEQFF. CDR3 sequence (DNA): TGTGCCAGCAATCTGGTTGGGCCATTCCACAATGAGCAGTTCTTC. The chain joins TRBV12-3 or TRBV12-4 to TRBJ2-1, with no clear D. V lost 7 bases to trimming and J lost 5 bases, with 18 bases between them. This CDR3 is 15 amino acids long.

In this sample, this clonotype turned up many times. The chain couples TRBV20-1 to TRBJ2-7; 7 bases are a match to TRBD2. The V segment lost 1 base and the J segment 1 base; nucleotides outside the gene matches: 1. The CDR3 extends over 13 amino acids. CDR1 is DFQATT and CDR2 is SNEGSKA in the germline V gene (reference sequence). The CDR3 DNA reads TGCAGTGCTAGAGCAGCGGGATCCTACGAGCAGTACTTC. This sequence encodes CSARAAGSYEQYF.

Points on this clonotype: It may be a read error: a sequence one base away is much more abundant. This chain joins TRBV28 and TRBJ1-4, with D possibly TRBD1 on 6 matching bases. The CDR3 has 15 amino acids. Per the germline V gene, CDR1 is MDHEN and CDR2 is SYDVKM. The CDR3: CASSPRQARFEKLIF. The CDR3 bases are TGTGCCAGCAGTCCACGACAGGCCCGCTTTGAAAAACTGATTTTT.

In this sample, this clonotype turned up a few times. V gene TRBV2 combines with J gene TRBJ2-7; TRBD2 matches at 9 bases. V trimming: 1 base; J trimming: 3 bases; junction bases outside the gene matches: 7. Germline CDR1 reads SNHLY; CDR2 reads FYNNEI. CDR3 length equals 16 residues. The CDR3 nucleotides are TGTGCCAGCAGTGAAGGAAGGACTAGCGCATTCTACGAGCAGTACTTC. Its protein product is CASSEGRTSAFYEQYF. Supplemented by reference TRBV2 and TRBJ2-7, the full variable domain reads EPEVTQTPSHQVTQMGQEVILRCVPISNHLYFYWYRQILGQKVEFLVSFYNNEISEKSEIFDDQFSVERPDGSNFTLKIRSTKLEDSAMYFCASSEGRTSAFYEQYFGPGTRLTVT.

This clonotype appeared once. The conserved phenylalanine or tryptophan is not found at the CDR3 terminus, so this likely reflects a read error. This rearrangement joins TRBV4-3 to TRBJ1-5, with D unresolved. The CDR3 sequence is 17 residues long. CDR1 LGHNA and CDR2 YSLEER come from the germline V gene. The ends were cut back, 0 bases at V and 5 bases at J, with 17 bases in the middle. The CDR3 sequence is CASSQDVFQSVDQPQHY. The CDR3 bases are TGCGCCAGCAGCCAAGATGTATTTCAGAGCGTGGATCAGCCCCAGCATTAT.

The rearrangement joins TRBV6-5 to TRBJ1-5, with TRBD1 matching over 10 bases. V shed 5 bases, J shed 3 bases, and the junction held 4 bases outside the gene matches. The CDR3 totals 15 residues. The germline V gene encodes CDR1 MNHEY and CDR2 SVGAGI. CDR3 DNA: TGTGCCAGCAGTGCGACAGGGGGCCACAATCAGCCCCAGCATTTT. Protein sequence: CASSATGGHNQPQHF.

The sample holds a few counts of this clonotype. V is TRBV28 and J is TRBJ2-5; a weak D match, TRBD2 (5 bases). V lost 3 bases and J 5 bases, leaving 13 bases between the germline ends. This CDR3 contains 14 residues. Germline assignment: CDR1 MDHEN and CDR2 SYDVKM. CDR3 DNA sequence: TGTGCCAGCAGTTTCTCATACACTAGGGAGACCCAGTACTTC. Protein sequence: CASSFSYTRETQYF.

This clonotype has a count of ten or more. The chain recombines TRBV12-3 or TRBV12-4 with TRBJ2-3; possibly TRBD1 or TRBD2 for D (5 bases each). The CDR3 contains 17 residues. Trimming cost V 5 bases and J 4 bases, with 22 bases left between them. CDR3 sequence: CASSQPLPGVGADTQYF. Here the CDR3 DNA reads TGTGCCAGCAGTCAACCCCTCCCCGGGGTGGGGGCAGATACGCAGTATTTT.

In regard to this clonotype: Germline is not matched at one junction end, which may reflect a read error. The genes are TRBV19 and TRBJ1-2; no firm D call. Per germline, CDR1 LNHDA and CDR2 SQIVND (reference sequence). The CDR3 is made up of 14 amino acids. CDR3 coding DNA: TGTTCCAGTAGTATAGTTCCGAGGACGGATGGCTACACCTTC. Its protein product is CSSSIVPRTDGYTF.

The sample holds a few counts of this clonotype. This chain uses TRBV3-1 with TRBJ1-1; D is ambiguous. This CDR3 region has 18 residues. Germline V CDR1 and CDR2: LGHDT, YNNKEL (reference sequence). V dropped 4 bases and J dropped 5 bases, with 26 bases sitting between them. In DNA form, the CDR3 reads TGTGCCAGCAGCCCGTGGCCAGGCAAAATCCATCTGGGAACTGAAGCTTTCTTT. It encodes CASSPWPGKIHLGTEAFF.

This clonotype has ten or more counts. This chain connects TRBV28 to TRBJ1-1; D gene uncertain. The germline gives CDR1 MDHEN, CDR2 SYDVKM. This CDR3 comprises 13 residues. Trimming left V 6 bases short and J 5 bases short, with 13 bases between. In DNA form, the CDR3 reads TGTGCCAGCAGCCCATCTAGGTCAACTGAAGCTTTCTTT. Amino acids: CASSPSRSTEAFF.

This clonotype has more than one count but fewer than ten. The chain uses TRBV7-9 and TRBJ2-6; unclear D gene. V was pared by 0 bases and J by 0 bases, with 12 bases between. The CDR3 length is 18 residues. CDR1 is SEHNR and CDR2 is FQNEAQ in the germline V gene (reference sequence). The CDR3 loop reads CASSLALVASSGANVLTF. The DNA for the CDR3 is TGTGCCAGCAGCTTAGCGCTGGTCGCTAGCTCTGGGGCCAACGTCCTGACTTTC. The variable domain in full, with the rest retrieved from reference TRBV7-9 and TRBJ2-6, is DTGVSQNPRHKITKRGQNVTFRCDPISEHNRLYWYRQTLGQGPEFLTYFQNEAQLEKSRLLSDRFSAERPKGSFSTLEIQRTEQGDSAMYLCASSLALVASSGANVLTFGAGSRLTVL.

This clonotype is a singleton in its sample. An end of the junction differs from the germline gene, which may be a read error. V usage is TRBV30 and J usage is TRBJ1-4; D remains ambiguous. Germline values: CDR1 GTSNPN, CDR2 SVGIG (reference sequence). CDR3 length: 12 amino acids. The CDR3 nucleotides read TGTACCTGGCAAGGGACTAATGAAAAACTGTTTTTT. Amino acids: CTWQGTNEKLFF. The full variable domain, with the rest looked up from reference TRBV30 and TRBJ1-4, is SQTIHQWPATLVQPVGSPLSLECTVEGTSNPNLYWYRQAAGRGLQLLFYSVGIGQISSEVPQNLSASRPQDRQFILSSKKLLLSDSGFYLCTWQGTNEKLFFGSGTQLSVL.